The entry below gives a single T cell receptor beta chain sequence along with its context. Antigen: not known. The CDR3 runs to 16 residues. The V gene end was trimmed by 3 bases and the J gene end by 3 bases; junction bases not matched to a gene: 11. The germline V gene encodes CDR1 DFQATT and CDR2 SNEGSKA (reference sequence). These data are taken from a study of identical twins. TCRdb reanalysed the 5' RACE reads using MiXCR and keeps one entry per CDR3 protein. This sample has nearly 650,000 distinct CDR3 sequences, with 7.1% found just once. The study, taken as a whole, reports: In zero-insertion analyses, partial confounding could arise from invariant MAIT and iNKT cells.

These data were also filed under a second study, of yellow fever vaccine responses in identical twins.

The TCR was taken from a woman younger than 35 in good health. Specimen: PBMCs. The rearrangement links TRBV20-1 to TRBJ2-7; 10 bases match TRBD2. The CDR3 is CSASLVASGSSYEQYF. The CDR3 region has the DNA TGCAGTGCTAGCTTGGTGGCTAGCGGGAGTAGCTACGAGCAGTACTTC.